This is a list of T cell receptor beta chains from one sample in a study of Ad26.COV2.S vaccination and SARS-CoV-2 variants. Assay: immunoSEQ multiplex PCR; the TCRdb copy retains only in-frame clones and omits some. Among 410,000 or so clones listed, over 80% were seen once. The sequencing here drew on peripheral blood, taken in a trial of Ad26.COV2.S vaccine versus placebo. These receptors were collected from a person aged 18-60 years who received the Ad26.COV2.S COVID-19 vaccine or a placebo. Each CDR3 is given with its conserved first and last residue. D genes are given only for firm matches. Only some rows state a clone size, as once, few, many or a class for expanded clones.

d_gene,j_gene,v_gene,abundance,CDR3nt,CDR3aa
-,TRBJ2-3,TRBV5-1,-,TGCGCCAGCAGTACCCTCGATACGCAGTATTTT,CASSTLDTQYF
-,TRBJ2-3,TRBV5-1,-,TGCGCCAGCAGCTTGGAGGGACATCGCACAGATACGCAGTATTTT,CASSLEGHRTDTQYF
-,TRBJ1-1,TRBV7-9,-,TGTGCCAGCAGCTCCCTCGGAGGGAACACTGAAGCTTTCTTT,CASSSLGGNTEAFF
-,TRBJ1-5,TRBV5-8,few,TGTGCCAGCACCAGGAGCGGGGTGGGCAATCAGCCCCAGCATTTT,CASTRSGVGNQPQHF
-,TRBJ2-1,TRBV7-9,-,TGTGCCAGCAGCCACTCCAATTACAATGAGCAGTTCTTC,CASSHSNYNEQFF
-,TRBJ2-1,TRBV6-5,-,TGTGCCAGCAGCCCAACGGGTTTTGGTGAGCAGTTCTTC,CASSPTGFGEQFF
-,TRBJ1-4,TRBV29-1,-,TGCAGTGCTAAGGCCCCTAATGAAAAACTGTTTTTT,CSAKAPNEKLFF
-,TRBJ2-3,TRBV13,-,TGTGCCAGCAGCTTATCCGGGCCATCACTTATCGGCACAGATACGCAGTATTTT,CASSLSGPSLIGTDTQYF
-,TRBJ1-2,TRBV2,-,TGTGCCAGCAGCGGGGACTCTTTGGGGGGCTACACCTTC,CASSGDSLGGYTF
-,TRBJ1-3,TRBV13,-,TGTGCCAGCAGCTTCAGAAATCGGATGCTGGACAAAAGCAGTGGAAACACCATATATTTT,CASSFRNRMLDKSSGNTIYF
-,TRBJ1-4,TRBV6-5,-,TGTGCCAGCAGTTACTCCATGATAAATGAAAAACTGTTTTTT,CASSYSMINEKLFF
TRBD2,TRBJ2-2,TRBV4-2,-,TGTGCCAGCAGCCAATACCATAGCGGGGGAGCGAACACCGGGGAGCTGTTTTTT,CASSQYHSGGANTGELFF
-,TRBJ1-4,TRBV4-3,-,TGCGCCAGCAGCCAAGATTGGAGTCTTAATGAAAAACTGTTTTTT,CASSQDWSLNEKLFF
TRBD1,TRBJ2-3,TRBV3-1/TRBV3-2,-,TGTGCCAGCAGTCCCTTTCAGGGGGGCACAGATACGCAGTATTTT,CASSPFQGGTDTQYF
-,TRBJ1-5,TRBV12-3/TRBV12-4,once,TGTGCCAGCACCCCGGGAAACAATCAGCCCCAGCATTTT,CASTPGNNQPQHF
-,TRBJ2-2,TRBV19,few,TGTGCCAGTAGTACAACGCGTTCCTACTTAAACACCGGGGAGCTGTTTTTT,CASSTTRSYLNTGELFF
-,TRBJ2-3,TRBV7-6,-,TGTGCCAGCAGCTTACGCTCCTTTAGCACAGATACGCAGTATTTT,CASSLRSFSTDTQYF
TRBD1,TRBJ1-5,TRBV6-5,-,TGTGCCAGCAGTTACTCGCCGGGACAGGGGAGTCCCCAGCATTTT,CASSYSPGQGSPQHF
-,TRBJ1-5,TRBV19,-,TGTGCCAGTAGTCCCATTATCTCCGGGGGCAATCAGCCCCAGCATTTT,CASSPIISGGNQPQHF
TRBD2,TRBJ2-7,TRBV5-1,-,TGCGCCAGCAGCTTGGGAGGGACTAGCGGATCCTACGAGCAGTACTTC,CASSLGGTSGSYEQYF
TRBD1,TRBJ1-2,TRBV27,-,TGTGCCAGCAGTTGGACAGGCGCTTCCTATGGCTACACCTTC,CASSWTGASYGYTF
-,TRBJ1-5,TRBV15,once,TGTGCCACCAGCAGAGACGGGGTTCAGCCCCAGCATTTT,CATSRDGVQPQHF
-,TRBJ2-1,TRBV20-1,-,TGCAGTGCTAGTGCAGGGGGGGTCTACAATGAGCAGTTCTTC,CSASAGGVYNEQFF
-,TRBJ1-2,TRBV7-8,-,TGTGCCAGCAGCTTAGGTCGACCGGAGCATCGCGGCTACACCTTC,CASSLGRPEHRGYTF
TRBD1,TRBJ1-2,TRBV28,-,TGTGCCAGCAGCCTCGCGACAGGGTCCCATGGCTACACCTTC,CASSLATGSHGYTF